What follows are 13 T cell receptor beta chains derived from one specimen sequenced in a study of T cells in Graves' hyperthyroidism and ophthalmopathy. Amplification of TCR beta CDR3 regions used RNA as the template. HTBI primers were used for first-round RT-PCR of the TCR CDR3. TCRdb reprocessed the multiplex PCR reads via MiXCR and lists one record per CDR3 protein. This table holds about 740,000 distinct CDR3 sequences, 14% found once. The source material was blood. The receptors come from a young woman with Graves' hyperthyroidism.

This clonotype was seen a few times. Written as DNA, the CDR3 is TGTGCCAGCAGTCAAACTAGTAACGAGCAGTACTTC. Protein product: CASSQTSNEQYF. The genes are TRBV6-1 and TRBJ2-7; TRBD2 is a possible D gene (5 bases). V lost 5 bases to trimming and J lost 5 bases, with 10 bases between them. Per the germline V gene, CDR1 is MNHNS and CDR2 is SASEGT. CDR3 size: 12 residues.

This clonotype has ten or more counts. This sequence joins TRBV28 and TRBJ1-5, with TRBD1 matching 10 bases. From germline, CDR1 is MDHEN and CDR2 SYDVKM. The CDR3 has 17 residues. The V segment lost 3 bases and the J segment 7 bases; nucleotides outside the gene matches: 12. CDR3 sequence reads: CASSFKGTGVSVQPQHF. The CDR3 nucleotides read TGTGCCAGCAGTTTTAAGGGGACAGGGGTATCCGTACAGCCCCAGCATTTT.

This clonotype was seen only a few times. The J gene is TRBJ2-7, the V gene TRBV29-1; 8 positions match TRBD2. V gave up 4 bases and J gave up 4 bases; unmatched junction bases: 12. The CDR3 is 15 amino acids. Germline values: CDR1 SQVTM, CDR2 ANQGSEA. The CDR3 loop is CSVGYSGMGRYEQYF. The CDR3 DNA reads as TGCAGCGTTGGGTATAGCGGGATGGGCCGTTACGAGCAGTACTTC.

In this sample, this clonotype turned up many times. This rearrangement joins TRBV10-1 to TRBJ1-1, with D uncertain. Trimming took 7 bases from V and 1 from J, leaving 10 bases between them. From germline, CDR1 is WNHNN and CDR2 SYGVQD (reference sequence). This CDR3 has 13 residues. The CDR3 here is CASKRSQNTEAFF. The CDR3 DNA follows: TGCGCCAGCAAACGGTCCCAGAACACTGAAGCTTTCTTT.

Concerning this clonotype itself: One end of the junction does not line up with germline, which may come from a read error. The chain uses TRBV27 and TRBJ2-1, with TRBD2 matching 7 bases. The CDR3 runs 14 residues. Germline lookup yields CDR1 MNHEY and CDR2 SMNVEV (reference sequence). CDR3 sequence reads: CGSVTGGSYNEQFF. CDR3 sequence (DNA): TGTGGCAGCGTAACGGGGGGCTCCTACAATGAGCAGTTCTTC.

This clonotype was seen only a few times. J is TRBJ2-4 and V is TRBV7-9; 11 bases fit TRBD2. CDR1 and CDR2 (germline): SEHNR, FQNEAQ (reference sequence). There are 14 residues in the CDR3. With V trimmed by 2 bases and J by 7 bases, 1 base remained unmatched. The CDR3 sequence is CASSLSSGGNIQYF. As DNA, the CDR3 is TGTGCCAGCAGCTTATCTAGCGGGGGGAACATTCAGTACTTC.

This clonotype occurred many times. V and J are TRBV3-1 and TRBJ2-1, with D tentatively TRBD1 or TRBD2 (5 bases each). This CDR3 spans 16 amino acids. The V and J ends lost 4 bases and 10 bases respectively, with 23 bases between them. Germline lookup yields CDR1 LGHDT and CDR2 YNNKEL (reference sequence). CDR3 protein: CASSLNWGTDLGEQFF. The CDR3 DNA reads TGTGCCAGCAGCCTTAACTGGGGGACCGACCTCGGGGAGCAGTTCTTC.

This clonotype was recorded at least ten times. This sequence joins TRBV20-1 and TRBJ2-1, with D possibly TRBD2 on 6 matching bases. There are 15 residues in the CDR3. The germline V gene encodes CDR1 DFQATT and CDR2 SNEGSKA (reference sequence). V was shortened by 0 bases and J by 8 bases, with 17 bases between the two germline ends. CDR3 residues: CSARDLTGAEHEQFF. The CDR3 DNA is TGCAGTGCTAGAGATCTGACGGGAGCGGAGCATGAGCAGTTCTTC.

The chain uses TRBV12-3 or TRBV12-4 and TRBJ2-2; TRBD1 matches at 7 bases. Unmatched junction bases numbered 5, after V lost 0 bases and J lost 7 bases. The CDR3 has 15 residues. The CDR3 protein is CASSLARGRHGELFF. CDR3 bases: TGTGCCAGCAGTTTAGCGAGGGGGCGGCACGGGGAGCTGTTTTTT.

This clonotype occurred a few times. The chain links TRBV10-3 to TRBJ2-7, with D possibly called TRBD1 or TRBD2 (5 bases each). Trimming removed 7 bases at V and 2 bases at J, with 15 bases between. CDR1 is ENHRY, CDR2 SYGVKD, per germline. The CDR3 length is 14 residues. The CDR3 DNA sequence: TGTGCCATCACCAGGGCTAGCAGGACCTACGAGCAGTACTTC. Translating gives CAITRASRTYEQYF.

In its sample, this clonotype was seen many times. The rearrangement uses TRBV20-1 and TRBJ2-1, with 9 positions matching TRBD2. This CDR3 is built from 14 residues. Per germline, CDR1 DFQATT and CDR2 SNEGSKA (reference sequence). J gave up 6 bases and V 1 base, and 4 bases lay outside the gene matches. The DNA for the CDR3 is TGCAGTGCTAGAGGGGGGACTAGCTCCAATGAGCAGTTCTTC. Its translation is CSARGGTSSNEQFF.

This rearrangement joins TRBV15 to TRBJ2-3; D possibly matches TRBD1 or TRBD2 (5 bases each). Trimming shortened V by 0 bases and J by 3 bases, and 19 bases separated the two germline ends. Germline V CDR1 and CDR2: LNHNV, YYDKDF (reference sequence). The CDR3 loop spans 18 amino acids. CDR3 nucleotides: TGTGCCACCAGCAGAGATTACGGGGCTAGCTGGAATACAGATACGCAGTATTTT. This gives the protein CATSRDYGASWNTDTQYF.

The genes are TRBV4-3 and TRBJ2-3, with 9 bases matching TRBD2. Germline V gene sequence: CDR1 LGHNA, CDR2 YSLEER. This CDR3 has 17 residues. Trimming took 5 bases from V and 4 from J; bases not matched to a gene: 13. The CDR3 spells CASSALVAGEIPDTQYF. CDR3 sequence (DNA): TGCGCCAGCAGCGCCCTTGTAGCGGGAGAGATTCCAGATACGCAGTATTTT.